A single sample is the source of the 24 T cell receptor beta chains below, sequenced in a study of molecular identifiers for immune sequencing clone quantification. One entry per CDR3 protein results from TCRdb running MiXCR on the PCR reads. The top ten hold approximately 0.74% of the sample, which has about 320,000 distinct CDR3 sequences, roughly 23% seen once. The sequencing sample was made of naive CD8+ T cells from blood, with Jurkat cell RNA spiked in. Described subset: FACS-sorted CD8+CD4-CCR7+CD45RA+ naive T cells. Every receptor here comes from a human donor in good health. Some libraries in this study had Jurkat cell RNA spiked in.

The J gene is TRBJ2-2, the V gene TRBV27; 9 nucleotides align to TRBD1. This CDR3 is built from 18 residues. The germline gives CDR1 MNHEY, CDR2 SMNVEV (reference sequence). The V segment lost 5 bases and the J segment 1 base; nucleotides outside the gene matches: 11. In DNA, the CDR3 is TGTGCCAGCAGTCCCCTATTATCGGGACAGGGGAACACCGGGGAGCTGTTTTTT. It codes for CASSPLLSGQGNTGELFF.

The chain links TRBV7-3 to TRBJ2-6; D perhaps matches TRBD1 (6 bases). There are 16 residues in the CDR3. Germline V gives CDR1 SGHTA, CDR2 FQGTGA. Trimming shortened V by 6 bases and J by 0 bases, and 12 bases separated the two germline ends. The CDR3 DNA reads TGTGCCAGCAGTTCAGGGGTCCGCTCTGGGGCCAACGTCCTGACTTTC. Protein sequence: CASSSGVRSGANVLTF.

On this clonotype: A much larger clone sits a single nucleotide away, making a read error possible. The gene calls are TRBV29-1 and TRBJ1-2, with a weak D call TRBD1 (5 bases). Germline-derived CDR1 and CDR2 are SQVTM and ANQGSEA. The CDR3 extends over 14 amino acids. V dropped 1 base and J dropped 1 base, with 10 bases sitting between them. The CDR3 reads CSVEGGALNYGYTF. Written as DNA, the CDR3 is TGCAGCGTTGAAGGAGGGGCGCTTAACTATGGCTACACCTTC.

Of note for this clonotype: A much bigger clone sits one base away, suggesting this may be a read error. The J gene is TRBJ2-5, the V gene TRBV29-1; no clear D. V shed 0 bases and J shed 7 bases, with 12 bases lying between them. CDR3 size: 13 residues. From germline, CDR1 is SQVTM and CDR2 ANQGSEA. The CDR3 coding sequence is TGCAGCGTTGAAGATCCCGGAAAGACGACCCAGTACTTC. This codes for CSVEDPGKTTQYF.

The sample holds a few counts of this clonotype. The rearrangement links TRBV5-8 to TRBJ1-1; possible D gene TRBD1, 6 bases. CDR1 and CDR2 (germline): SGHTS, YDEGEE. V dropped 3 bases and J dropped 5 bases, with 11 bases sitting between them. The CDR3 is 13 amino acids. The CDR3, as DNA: TGTGCCAGCAGCTCCTACAGGGTTACTGAAGCTTTCTTT. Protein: CASSSYRVTEAFF.

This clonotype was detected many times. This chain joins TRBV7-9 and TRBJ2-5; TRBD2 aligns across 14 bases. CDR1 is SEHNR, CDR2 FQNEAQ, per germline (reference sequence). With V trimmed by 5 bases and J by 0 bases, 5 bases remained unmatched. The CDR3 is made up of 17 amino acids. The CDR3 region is CASSKGTSGSYQETQYF. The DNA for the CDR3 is TGTGCCAGCAGCAAAGGGACTAGCGGGAGTTACCAAGAGACCCAGTACTTC.

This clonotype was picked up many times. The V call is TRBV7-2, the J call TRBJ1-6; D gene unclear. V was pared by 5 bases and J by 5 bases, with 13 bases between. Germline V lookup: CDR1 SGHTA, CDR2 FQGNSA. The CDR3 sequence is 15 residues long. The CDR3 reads CASSTGLSDNSPLHF. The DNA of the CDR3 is TGTGCCAGCAGCACCGGTCTGTCAGATAATTCACCCCTCCACTTT.

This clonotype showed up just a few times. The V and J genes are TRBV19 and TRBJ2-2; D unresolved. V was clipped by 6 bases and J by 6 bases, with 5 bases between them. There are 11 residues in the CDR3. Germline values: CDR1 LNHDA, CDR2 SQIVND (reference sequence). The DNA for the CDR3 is TGTGCCAGTAGAGTGCCCGGGGAGCTGTTTTTT. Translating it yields CASRVPGELFF.

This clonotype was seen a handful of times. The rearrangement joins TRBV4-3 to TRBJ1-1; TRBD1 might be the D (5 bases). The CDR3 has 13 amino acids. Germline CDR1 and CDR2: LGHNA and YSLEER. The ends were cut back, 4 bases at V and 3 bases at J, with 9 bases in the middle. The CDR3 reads CASSRQGDTEAFF. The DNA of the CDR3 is TGCGCCAGCAGCCGCCAGGGAGACACTGAAGCTTTCTTT.

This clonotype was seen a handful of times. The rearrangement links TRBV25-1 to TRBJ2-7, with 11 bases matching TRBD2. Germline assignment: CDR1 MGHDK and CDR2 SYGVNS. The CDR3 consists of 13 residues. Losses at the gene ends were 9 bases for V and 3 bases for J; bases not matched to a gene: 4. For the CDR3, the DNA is TGTGCCAGACAGACTAGCGGGAACTACGAGCAGTACTTC. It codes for CARQTSGNYEQYF.

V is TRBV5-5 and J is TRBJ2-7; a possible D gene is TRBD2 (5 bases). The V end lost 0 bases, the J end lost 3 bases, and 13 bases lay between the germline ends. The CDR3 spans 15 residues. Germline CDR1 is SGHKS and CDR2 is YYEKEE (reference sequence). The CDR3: CASSLDPGEYYEQYF. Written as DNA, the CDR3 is TGTGCCAGCAGCTTGGATCCCGGGGAGTACTACGAGCAGTACTTC. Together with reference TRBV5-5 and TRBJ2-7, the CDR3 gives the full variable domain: DAGVTQSPTHLIKTRGQQVTLRCSPISGHKSVSWYQQVLGQGPQFIFQYYEKEERGRGNFPDRFSARQFPNYSSELNVNALLLGDSALYLCASSLDPGEYYEQYFGPGTRLTVT.

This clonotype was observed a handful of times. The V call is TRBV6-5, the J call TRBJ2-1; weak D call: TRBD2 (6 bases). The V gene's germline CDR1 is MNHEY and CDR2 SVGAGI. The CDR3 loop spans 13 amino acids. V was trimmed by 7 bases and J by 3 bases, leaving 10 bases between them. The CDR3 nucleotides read TGTGCCAGCACTAGCGCCAGCTACAATGAGCAGTTCTTC. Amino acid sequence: CASTSASYNEQFF.

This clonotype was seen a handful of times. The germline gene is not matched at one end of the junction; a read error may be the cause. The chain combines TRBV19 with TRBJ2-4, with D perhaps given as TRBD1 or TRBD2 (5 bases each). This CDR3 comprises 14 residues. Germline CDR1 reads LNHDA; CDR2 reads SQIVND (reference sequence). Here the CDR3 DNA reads TGTGCCAGTAGTATAGATCTAGCTTTCGGGGACCTGTCCTTC. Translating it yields CASSIDLAFGDLSF.

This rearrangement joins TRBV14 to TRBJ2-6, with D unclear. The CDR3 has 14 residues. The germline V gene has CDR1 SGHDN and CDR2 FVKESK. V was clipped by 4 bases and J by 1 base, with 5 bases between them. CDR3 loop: CASSPISGANVLTF. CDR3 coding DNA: TGTGCCAGCAGCCCTATTTCTGGGGCCAACGTCCTGACTTTC.

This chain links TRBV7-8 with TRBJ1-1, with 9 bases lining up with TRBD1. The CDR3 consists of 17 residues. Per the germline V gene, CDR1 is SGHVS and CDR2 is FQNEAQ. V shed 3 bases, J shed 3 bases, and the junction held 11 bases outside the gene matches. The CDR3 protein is CASSLMGQGKSDTEAFF. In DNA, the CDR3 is TGTGCCAGCAGCTTGATGGGACAGGGTAAATCGGACACTGAAGCTTTCTTT.

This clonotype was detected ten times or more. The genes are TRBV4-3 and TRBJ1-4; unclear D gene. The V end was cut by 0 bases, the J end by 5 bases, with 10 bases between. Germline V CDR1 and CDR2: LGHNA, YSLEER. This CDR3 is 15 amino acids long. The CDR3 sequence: CASSQDDSDNEKLFF. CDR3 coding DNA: TGCGCCAGCAGCCAAGATGACTCAGACAATGAAAAACTGTTTTTT.

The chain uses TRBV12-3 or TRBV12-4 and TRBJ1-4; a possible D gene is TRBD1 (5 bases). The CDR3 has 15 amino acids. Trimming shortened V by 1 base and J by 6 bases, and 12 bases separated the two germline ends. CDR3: CASSLVLQGYEKLFF. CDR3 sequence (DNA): TGTGCCAGCAGTTTAGTACTTCAGGGTTATGAAAAACTGTTTTTT.

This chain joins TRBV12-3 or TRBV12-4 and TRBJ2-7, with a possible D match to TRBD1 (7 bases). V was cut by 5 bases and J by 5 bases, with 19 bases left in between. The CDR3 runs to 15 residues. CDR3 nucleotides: TGTGCCAGCAGTCCACCGGGCAGGGGGGTCCACGAGCAGTACTTC. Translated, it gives CASSPPGRGVHEQYF.

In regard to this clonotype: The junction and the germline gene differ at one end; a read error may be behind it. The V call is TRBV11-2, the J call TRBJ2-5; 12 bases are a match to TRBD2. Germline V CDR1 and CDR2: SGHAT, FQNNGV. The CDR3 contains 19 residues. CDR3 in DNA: TGTGCCCGCAGCTTAGGAGACGGACTAGCGGGGATATTCCAAGAGCCCCAGTACTTC. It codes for CARSLGDGLAGIFQEPQYF.

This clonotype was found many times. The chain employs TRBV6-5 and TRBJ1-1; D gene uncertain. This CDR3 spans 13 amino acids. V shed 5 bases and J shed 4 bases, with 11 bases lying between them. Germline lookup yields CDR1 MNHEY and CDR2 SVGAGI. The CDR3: CASSVGLSTEAFF. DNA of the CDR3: TGTGCCAGCAGTGTAGGACTGAGCACTGAAGCTTTCTTT.

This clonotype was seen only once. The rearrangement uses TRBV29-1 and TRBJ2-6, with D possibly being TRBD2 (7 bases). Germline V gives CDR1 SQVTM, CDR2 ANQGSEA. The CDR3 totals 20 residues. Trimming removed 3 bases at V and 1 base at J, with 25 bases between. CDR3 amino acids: CSVEDGGRSSPLSGANVLTF. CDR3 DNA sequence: TGCAGCGTTGAGGACGGGGGGCGTTCCTCACCGTTATCTGGGGCCAACGTCCTGACTTTC.

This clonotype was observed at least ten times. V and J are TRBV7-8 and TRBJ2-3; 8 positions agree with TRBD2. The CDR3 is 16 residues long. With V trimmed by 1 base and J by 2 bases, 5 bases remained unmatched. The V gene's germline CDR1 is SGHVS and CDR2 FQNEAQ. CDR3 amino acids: CASSLELADITDTQYF. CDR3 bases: TGTGCCAGCAGCTTAGAACTAGCGGATATCACAGATACGCAGTATTTT. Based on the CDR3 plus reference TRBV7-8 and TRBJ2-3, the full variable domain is GAGVSQSPRYKVAKRGQDVALRCDPISGHVSLFWYQQALGQGPEFLTYFQNEAQLDKSGLPSDRFFAERPEGSVSTLKIQRTQQEDSAVYLCASSLELADITDTQYFGPGTRLTVL.

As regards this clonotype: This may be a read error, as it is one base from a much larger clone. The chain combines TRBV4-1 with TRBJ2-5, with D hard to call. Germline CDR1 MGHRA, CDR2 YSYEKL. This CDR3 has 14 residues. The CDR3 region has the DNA TGCGCCAGCAGCCAGTCCCCCCTGTCGGACGCCCAGTGCTTC. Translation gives CASSQSPLSDAQCF.

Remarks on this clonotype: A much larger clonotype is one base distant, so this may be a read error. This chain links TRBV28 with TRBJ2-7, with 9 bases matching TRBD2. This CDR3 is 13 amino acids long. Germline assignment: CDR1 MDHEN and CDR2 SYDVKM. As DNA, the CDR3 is TGTGCCAGCAGTTTGTCGACTAGCGGTCAGCAGTCCTTC. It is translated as CASSLSTSGQQSF.